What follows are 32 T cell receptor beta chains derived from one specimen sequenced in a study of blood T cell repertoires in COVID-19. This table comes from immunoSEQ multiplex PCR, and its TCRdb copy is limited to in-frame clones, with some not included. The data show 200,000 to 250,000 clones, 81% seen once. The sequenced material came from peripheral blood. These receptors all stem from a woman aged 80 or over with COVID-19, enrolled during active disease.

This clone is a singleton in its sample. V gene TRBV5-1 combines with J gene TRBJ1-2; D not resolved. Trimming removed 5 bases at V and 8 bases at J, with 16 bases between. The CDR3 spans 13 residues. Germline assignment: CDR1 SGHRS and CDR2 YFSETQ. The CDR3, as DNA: TGCGCCAGCAGTCGTGGAGGCGTGGGAGGCTACACCTTC. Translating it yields CASSRGGVGGYTF.

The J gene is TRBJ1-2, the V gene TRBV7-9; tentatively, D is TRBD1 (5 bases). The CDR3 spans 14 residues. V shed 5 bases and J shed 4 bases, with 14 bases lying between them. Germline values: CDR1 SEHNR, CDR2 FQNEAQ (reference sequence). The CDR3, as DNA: TGTGCCAGCAGCCATCCTCCAGGGATCTATGGCTACACCTTC. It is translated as CASSHPPGIYGYTF. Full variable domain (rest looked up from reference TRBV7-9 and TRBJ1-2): DTGVSQNPRHKITKRGQNVTFRCDPISEHNRLYWYRQTLGQGPEFLTYFQNEAQLEKSRLLSDRFSAERPKGSFSTLEIQRTEQGDSAMYLCASSHPPGIYGYTFGSGTRLTVV.

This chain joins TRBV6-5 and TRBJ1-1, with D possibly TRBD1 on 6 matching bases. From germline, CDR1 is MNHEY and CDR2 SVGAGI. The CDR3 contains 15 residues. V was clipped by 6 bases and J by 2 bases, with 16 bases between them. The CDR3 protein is CASRTPRQANTEAFF. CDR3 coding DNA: TGTGCCAGCAGAACCCCCCGACAGGCCAACACTGAAGCTTTCTTT.

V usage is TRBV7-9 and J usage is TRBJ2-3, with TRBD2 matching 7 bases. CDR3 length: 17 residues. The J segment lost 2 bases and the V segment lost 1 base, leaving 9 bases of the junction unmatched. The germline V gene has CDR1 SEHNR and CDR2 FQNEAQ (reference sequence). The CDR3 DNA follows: TGTGCCAGCAGCTTAGTTTTAGCTAGCGGACACACAGATACGCAGTATTTT. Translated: CASSLVLASGHTDTQYF.

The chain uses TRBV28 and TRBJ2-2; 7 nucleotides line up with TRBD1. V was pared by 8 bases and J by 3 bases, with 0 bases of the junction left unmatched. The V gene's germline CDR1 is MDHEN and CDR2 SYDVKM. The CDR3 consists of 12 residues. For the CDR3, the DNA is TGTGCCAGCGACAGGGACACCGGGGAGCTGTTTTTT. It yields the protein CASDRDTGELFF.

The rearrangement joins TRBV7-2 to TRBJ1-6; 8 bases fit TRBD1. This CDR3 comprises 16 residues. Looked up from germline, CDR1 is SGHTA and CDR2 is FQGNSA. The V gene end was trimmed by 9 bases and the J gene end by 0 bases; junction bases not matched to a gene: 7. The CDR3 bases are TGTGCCAGTAGGACAGGGACCAGCTCCTATAATTCACCCCTCCACTTT. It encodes CASRTGTSSYNSPLHF.

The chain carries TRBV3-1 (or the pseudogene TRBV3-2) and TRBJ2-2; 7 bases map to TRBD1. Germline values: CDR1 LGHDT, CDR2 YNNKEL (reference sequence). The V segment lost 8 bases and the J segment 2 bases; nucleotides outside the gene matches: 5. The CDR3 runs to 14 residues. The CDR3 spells CASYDRDNTGELFF. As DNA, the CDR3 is TGTGCCAGCTACGACAGGGACAACACCGGGGAGCTGTTTTTT.

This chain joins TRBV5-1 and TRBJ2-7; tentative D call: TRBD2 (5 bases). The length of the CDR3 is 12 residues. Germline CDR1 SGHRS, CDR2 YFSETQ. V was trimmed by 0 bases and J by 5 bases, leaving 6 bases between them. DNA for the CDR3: TGCGCCAGCAGCTTGGCGGGGAACGAGCAGTACTTC. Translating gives CASSLAGNEQYF.

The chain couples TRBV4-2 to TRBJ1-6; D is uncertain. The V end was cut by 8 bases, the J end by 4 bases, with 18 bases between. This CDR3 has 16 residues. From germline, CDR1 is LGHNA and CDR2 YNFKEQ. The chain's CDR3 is CASSAGGGGYNSPLHF. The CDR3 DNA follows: TGTGCCAGCTCCGCAGGAGGCGGCGGATATAATTCACCCCTCCACTTT.

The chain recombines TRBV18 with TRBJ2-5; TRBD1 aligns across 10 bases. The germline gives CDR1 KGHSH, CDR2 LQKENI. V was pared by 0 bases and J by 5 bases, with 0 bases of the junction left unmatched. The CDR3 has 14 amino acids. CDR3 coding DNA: TGTGCCAGCTCACCACCGGGACAGGGGGAGACCCAGTACTTC. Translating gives CASSPPGQGETQYF.

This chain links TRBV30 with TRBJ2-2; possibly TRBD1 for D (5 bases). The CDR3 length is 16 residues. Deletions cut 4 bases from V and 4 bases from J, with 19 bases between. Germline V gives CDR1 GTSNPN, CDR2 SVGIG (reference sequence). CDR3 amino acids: CAWNWQGFSGTGELFF. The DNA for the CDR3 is TGTGCCTGGAATTGGCAGGGCTTTTCCGGCACCGGGGAGCTGTTTTTT.

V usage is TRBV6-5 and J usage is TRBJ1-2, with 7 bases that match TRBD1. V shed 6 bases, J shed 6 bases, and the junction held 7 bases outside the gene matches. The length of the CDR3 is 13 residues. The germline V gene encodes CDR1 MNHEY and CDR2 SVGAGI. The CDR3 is CASSTTGRNGYTF. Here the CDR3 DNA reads TGTGCCAGCAGCACGACAGGGCGGAATGGCTACACCTTC.

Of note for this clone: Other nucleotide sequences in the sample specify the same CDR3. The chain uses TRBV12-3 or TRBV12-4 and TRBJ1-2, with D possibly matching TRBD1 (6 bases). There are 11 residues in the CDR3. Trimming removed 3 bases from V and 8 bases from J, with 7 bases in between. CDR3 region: CASSLRGGYTF. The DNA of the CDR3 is TGTGCCAGCAGTTTGAGGGGGGGCTACACCTTC.

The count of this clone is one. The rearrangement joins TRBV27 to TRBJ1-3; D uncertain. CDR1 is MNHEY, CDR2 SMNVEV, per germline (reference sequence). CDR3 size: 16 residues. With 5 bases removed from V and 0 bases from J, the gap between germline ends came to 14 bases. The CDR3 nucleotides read TGTGCCAGCAGTCCATCTCAAAGCCGCTCTGGAAACACCATATATTTT. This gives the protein CASSPSQSRSGNTIYF.

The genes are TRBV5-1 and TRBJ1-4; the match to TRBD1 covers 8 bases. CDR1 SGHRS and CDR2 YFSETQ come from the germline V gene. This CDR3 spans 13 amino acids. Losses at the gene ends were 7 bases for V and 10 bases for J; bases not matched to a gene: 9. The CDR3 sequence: CASGQTGVGKLFF. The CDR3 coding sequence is TGCGCCAGCGGACAGACAGGGGTGGGAAAACTGTTTTTT.

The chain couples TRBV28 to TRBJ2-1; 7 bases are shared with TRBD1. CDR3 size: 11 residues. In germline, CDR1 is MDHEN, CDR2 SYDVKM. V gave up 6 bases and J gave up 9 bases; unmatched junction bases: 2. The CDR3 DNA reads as TGTGCCAGCAGGCGACAGGGTGAGCAGTTCTTC. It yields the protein CASRRQGEQFF.

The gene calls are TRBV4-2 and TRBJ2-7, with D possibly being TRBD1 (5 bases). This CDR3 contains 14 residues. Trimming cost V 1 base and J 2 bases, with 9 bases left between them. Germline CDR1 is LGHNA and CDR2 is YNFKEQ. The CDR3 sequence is CASSQADTTYEQYF. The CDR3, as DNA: TGTGCCAGCAGCCAAGCGGACACCACCTACGAGCAGTACTTC.

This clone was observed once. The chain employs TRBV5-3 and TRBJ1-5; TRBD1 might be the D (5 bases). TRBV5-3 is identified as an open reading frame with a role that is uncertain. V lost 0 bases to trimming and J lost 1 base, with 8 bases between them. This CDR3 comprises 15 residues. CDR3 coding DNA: TGTGCCAGAAGCTTGGAACAGGCGAGCAATCAGCCCCAGCATTTT. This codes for CARSLEQASNQPQHF.

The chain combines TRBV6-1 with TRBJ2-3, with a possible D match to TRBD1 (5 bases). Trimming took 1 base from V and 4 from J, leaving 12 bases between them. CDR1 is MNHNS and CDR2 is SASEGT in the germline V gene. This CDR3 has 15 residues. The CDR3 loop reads CASSEVQVRSDTQYF. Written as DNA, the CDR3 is TGTGCCAGCAGTGAAGTACAGGTACGATCAGATACGCAGTATTTT.

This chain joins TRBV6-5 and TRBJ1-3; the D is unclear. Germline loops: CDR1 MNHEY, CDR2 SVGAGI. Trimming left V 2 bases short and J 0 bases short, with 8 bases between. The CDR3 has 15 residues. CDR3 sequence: CASSYASYSGNTIYF. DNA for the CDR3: TGTGCCAGCAGTTACGCTTCCTACTCTGGAAACACCATATATTTT.

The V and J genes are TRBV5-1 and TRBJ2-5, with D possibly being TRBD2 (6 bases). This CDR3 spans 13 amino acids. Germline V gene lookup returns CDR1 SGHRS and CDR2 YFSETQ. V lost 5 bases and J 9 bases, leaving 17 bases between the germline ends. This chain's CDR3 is CASSEEGRWAQYF. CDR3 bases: TGCGCCAGCAGTGAGGAGGGTAGGTGGGCCCAGTACTTC. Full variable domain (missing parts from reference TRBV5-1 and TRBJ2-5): KAGVTQTPRYLIKTRGQQVTLSCSPISGHRSVSWYQQTPGQGLQFLFEYFSETQRNKGNFPGRFSGRQFSNSRSEMNVSTLELGDSALYLCASSEEGRWAQYFGPGTRLLVL.

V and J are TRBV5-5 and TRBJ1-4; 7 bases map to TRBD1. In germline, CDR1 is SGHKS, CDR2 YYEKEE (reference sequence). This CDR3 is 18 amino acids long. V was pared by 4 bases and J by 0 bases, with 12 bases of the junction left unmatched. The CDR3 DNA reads TGTGCCAGCAGCCTTAGGTCAGGGGGGAGGACAACTAATGAAAAACTGTTTTTT. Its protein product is CASSLRSGGRTTNEKLFF.

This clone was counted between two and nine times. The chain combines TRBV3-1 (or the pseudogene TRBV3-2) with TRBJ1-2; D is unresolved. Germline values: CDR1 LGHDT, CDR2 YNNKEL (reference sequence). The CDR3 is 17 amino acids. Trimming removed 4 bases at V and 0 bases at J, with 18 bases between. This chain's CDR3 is CASSPRGLALANYGYTF. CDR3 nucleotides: TGTGCCAGCAGCCCCCGAGGTTTAGCCCTTGCTAACTATGGCTACACCTTC.

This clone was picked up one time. The CDR3 sequence is CASSRTATYGYTF. The CDR3 DNA sequence: TGTGCCAGCAGCCGGACAGCCACCTATGGCTACACCTTC. The chain links TRBV6-5 to TRBJ1-2; D may be TRBD1 (6 bases). CDR1 and CDR2 from the germline V gene are MNHEY and SVGAGI. There are 13 residues in the CDR3. With 6 bases removed from V and 4 bases from J, the gap between germline ends came to 12 bases.

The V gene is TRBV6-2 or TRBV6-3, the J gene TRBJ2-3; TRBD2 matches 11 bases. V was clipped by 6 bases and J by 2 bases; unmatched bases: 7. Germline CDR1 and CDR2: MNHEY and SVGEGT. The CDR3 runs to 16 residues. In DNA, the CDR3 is TGTGCCAGCAGCTCTGGGACTAGCGGAAACACAGATACGCAGTATTTT. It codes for CASSSGTSGNTDTQYF.

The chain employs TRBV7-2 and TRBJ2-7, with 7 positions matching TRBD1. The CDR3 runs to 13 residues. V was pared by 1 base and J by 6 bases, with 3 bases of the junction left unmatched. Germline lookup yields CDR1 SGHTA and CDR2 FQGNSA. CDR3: CASSLGQGGEQYF. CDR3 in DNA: TGTGCCAGCAGCTTAGGACAGGGCGGCGAGCAGTACTTC. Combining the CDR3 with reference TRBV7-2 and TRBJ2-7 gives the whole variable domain GAGVSQSPSNKVTEKGKDVELRCDPISGHTALYWYRQSLGQGLEFLIYFQGNSAPDKSGLPSDRFSAERTGGSVSTLTIQRTQQEDSAVYLCASSLGQGGEQYFGPGTRLTVT.

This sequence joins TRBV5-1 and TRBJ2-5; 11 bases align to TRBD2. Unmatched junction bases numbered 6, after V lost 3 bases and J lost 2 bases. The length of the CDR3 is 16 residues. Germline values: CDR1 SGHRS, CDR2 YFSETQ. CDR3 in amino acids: CASSSTGLAEQETQYF. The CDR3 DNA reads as TGCGCCAGCAGCTCGACGGGACTAGCGGAGCAAGAGACCCAGTACTTC. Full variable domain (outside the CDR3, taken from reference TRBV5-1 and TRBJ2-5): KAGVTQTPRYLIKTRGQQVTLSCSPISGHRSVSWYQQTPGQGLQFLFEYFSETQRNKGNFPGRFSGRQFSNSRSEMNVSTLELGDSALYLCASSSTGLAEQETQYFGPGTRLLVL.

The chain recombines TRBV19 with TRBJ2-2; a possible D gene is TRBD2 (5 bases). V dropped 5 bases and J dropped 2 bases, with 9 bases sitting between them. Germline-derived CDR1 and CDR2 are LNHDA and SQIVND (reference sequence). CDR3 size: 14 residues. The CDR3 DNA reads TGTGCCAGTAGTCGAACGGGAAACACCGGGGAGCTGTTTTTT. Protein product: CASSRTGNTGELFF.

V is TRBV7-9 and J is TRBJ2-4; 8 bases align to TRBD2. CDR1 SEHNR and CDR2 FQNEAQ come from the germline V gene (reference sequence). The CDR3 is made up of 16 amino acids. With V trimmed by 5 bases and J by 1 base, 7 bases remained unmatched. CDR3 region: CASSQTSGRAKNIQYF. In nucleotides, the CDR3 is TGTGCCAGCAGCCAAACTAGCGGCCGGGCCAAAAACATTCAGTACTTC.

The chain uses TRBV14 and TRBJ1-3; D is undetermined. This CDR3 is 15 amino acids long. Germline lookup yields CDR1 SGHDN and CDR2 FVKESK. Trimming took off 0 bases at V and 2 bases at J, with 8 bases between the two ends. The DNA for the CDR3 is TGTGCCAGCAGCCAAGAAAGAACTACTGGAAACACCATATATTTT. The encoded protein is CASSQERTTGNTIYF.

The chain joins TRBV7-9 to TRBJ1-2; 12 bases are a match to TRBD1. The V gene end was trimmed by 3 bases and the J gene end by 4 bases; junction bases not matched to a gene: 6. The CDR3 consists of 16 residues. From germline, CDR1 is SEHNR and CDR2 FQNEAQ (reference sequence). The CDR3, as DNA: TGTGCCAGCAGCTTTTCCGGGACAGGGGGCAGCTATGGCTACACCTTC. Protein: CASSFSGTGGSYGYTF.

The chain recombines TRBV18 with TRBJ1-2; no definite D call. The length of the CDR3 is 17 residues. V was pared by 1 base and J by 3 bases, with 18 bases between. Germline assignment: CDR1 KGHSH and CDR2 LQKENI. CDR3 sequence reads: CASSPRTPSGTDYGYTF. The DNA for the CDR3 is TGTGCCAGCTCACCACGCACCCCGAGCGGCACGGACTATGGCTACACCTTC.